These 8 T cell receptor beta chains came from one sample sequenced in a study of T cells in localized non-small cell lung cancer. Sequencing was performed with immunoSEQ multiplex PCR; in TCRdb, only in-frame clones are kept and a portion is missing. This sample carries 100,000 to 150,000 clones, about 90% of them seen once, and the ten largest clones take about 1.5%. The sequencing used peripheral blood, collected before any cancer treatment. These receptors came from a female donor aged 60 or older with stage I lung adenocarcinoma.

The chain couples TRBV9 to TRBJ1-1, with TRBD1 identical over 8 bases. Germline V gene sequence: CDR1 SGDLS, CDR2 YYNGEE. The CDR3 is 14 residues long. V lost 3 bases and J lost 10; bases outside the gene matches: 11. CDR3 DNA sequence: TGTGCCAGCAGCGCGCGAGTCGGACAGGGCCGAGCTTTCTTT. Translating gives CASSARVGQGRAFF.

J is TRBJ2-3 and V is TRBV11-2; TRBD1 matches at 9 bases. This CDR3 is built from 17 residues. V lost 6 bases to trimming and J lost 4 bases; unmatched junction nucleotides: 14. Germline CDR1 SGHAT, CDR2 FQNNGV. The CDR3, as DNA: TGTGCCAGCAGGTTAACAGGGGGCGCACTCGGAGCAGATACGCAGTATTTT. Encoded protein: CASRLTGGALGADTQYF.

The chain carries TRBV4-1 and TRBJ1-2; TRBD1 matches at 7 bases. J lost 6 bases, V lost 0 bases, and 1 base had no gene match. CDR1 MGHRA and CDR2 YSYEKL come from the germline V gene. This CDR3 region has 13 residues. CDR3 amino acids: CASSQEQGHGYTF. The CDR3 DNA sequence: TGCGCCAGCAGCCAAGAACAGGGGCATGGCTACACCTTC.

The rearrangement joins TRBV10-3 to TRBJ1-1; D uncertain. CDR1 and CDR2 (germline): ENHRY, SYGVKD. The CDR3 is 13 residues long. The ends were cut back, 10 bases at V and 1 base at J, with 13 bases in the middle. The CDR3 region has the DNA TGTGCCACGCGACATAACGGGAACACTGAAGCTTTCTTT. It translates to CATRHNGNTEAFF.

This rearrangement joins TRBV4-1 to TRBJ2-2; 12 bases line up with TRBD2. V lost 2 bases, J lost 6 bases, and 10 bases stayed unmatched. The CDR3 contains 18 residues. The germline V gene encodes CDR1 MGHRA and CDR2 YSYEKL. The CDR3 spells CASSQFGLAGPLAGELFF. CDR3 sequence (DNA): TGCGCCAGCAGCCAATTCGGACTAGCGGGACCCCTCGCCGGGGAGCTGTTTTTT.

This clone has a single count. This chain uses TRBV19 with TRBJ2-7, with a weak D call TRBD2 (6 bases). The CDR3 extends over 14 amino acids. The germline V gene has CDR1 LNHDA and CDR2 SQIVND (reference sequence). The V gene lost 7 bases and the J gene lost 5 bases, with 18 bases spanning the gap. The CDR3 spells CASNRARGNDEQYF. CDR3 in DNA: TGTGCCAGTAACCGAGCTCGCGGGAACGACGAGCAGTACTTC.

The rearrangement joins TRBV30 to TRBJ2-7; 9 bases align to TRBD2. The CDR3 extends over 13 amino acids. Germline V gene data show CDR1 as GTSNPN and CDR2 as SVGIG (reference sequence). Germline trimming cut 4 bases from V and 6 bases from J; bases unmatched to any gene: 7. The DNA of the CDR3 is TGTGCCTGGACCCCTAGCGGGACATCCGAGCAGTACTTC. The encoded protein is CAWTPSGTSEQYF.

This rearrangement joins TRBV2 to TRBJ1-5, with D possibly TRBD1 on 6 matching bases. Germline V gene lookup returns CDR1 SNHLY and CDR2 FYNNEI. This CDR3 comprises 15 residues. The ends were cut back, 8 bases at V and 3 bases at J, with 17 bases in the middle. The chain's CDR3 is CASSAAQGFNQPQHF. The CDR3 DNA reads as TGTGCCAGCTCTGCAGCACAGGGTTTCAATCAGCCCCAGCATTTT.